The following is a TCR beta chain sequence with its context. V lost 5 bases and J 3 bases, leaving 11 bases between the germline ends. The V gene's germline CDR1 is SEHNR and CDR2 FQNEAQ (reference sequence). The CDR3 covers 14 residues. These data are taken from a study of shared clonotypes between healthy human individuals. DNA at roughly 0.2 ug, roughly 27,000 T cell genomes, went into sorted-subset replicate PCRs. The table came from immunoSEQ multiplex PCR; TCRdb's copy has only in-frame clones and leaves some out. The repertoire holds about 690,000 clones, with roughly 87% as singletons. The sequence came from a man aged 18-30 years in good health. Some clones in this sample may be carry-over from other donors' samples. V gene TRBV7-9 combines with J gene TRBJ2-1; D is unclear. The sequenced sample was memory CD8+ T cells from PBMCs. Noted subset: CD45RO+ cells pooled with CCR7-negative TemRA cells. DNA for the CDR3: TGTGCCAGCAGCCCAGTGAGGCTCTACAATGAGCAGTTCTTC. This sequence encodes CASSPVRLYNEQFF.